This T cell receptor (beta chain) was sequenced during a study of blood T cell repertoires in COVID-19. Study-wide context: Some COVID-19 samples were acute and others convalescent; all came from the United States, Italy and Spain. PBMCs, B-cell-depleted T cells, or T cells provided the cDNA or gDNA that made up the material.

This clone was detected a few times. Authors' analysis steps: Estimation of nucleated cell counts was performed using reference gene primer amplification. Clones were sequenced by immunoSEQ multiplex PCR, and TCRdb holds only the in-frame ones, with some missing. D and trimming were read from the DNA, whereas the V and J calls and clone size are those reported in that table. The sample has tens of thousands of clones; approximately 79% are singletons. The CDR3 is made up of 14 amino acids. The V segment lost 0 bases and the J segment 9 bases; nucleotides outside the gene matches: 1. Germline V gene data show CDR1 as SGHRS and CDR2 as YFSETQ.

V and J are TRBV5-1 and TRBJ2-1; 12 positions agree with TRBD2. Sequenced input: peripheral blood. This TCR derives from a man aged 55 to 70 with acute or convalescent COVID-19. The CDR3 coding sequence is TGCGCCAGCAGCTTGGTACTAGCGGGGGGTGAGCAGTTCTTC. Protein: CASSLVLAGGEQFF. The entire variable domain, with the rest obtained from reference TRBV5-1 and TRBJ2-1, is as follows: KAGVTQTPRYLIKTRGQQVTLSCSPISGHRSVSWYQQTPGQGLQFLFEYFSETQRNKGNFPGRFSGRQFSNSRSEMNVSTLELGDSALYLCASSLVLAGGEQFFGPGTRLTVL.